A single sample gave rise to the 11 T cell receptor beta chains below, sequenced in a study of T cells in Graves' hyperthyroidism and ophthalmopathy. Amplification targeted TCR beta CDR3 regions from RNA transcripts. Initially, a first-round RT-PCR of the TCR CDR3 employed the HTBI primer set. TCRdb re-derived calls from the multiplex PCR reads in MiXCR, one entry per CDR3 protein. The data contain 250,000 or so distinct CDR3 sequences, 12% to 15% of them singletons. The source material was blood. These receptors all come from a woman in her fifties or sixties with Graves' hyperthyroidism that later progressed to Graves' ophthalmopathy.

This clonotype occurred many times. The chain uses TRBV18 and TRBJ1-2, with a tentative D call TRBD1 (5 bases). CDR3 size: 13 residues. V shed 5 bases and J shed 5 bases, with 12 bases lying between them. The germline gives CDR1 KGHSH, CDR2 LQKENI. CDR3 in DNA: TGTGCCAGCTCAAAGGGGTTCGGGTATGGCTACACCTTC. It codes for CASSKGFGYGYTF.

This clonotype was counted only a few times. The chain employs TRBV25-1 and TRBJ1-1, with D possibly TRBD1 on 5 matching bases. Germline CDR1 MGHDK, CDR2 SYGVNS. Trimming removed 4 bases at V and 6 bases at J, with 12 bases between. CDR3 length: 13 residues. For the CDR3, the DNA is TGTGCCAGCAGTGGGATGGACACGGCTGAAGCTTTCTTT. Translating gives CASSGMDTAEAFF.

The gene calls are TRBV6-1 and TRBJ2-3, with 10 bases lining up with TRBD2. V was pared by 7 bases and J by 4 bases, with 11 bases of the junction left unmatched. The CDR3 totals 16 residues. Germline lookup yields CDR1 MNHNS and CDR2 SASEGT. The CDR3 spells CASTTVLAGVADTQYF. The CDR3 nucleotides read TGTGCCAGCACCACCGTCCTAGCGGGAGTGGCAGATACGCAGTATTTT.

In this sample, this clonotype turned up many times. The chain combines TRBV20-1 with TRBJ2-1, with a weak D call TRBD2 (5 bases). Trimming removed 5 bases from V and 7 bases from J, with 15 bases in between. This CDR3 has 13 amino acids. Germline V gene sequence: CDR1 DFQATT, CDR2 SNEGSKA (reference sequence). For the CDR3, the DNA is TGCAGTGCTCGGCTAGCCTTCCTGAATGAGCAGTTCTTC. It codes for CSARLAFLNEQFF.

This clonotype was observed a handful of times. The CDR3 is CAWSSRGGYTEAFF. CDR3 in DNA: TGTGCCTGGAGTAGTCGAGGTGGGTACACTGAAGCTTTCTTT. The J gene is TRBJ1-1, the V gene TRBV30; D gene ambiguous. Germline V lookup: CDR1 GTSNPN, CDR2 SVGIG (reference sequence). The CDR3 sequence is 14 residues long. V lost 2 bases to trimming and J lost 3 bases, with 13 bases between them.

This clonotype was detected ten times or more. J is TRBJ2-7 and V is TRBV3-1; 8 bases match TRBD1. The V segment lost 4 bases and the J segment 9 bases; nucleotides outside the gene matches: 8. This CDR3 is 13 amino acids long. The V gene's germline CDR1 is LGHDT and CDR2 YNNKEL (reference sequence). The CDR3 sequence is CASSPGQDSRQYF. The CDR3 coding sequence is TGTGCCAGCAGCCCGGGACAGGACTCGCGGCAGTACTTC.

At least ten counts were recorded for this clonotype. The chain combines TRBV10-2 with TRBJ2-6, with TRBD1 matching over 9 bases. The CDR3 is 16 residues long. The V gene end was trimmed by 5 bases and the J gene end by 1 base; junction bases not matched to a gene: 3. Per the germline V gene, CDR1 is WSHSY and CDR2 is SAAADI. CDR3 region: CASSPGQGSGANVLTF. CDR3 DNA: TGCGCCAGCAGTCCGGGACAGGGTTCTGGGGCCAACGTCCTGACTTTC.

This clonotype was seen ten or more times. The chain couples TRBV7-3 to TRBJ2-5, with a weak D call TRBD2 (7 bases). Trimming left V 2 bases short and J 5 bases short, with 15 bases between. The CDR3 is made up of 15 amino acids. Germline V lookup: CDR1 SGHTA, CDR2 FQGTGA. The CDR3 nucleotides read TGTGCCAGCAGCTTATCTAGCGGAGGGGGGGAGACCCAGTACTTC. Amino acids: CASSLSSGGGETQYF.

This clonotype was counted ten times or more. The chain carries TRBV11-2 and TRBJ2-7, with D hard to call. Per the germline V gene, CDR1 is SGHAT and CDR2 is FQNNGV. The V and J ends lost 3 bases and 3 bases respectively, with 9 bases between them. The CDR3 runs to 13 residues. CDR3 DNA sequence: TGTGCCAGCAGCTTCCTAGACTTCTACGAGCAGTACTTC. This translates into CASSFLDFYEQYF.

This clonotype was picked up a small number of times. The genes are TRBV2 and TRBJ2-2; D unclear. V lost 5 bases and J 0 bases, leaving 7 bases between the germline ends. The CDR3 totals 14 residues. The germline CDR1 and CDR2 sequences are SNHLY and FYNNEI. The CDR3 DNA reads TGTGCCAGCAGTTTCACCGCGAACACCGGGGAGCTGTTTTTT. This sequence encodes CASSFTANTGELFF.

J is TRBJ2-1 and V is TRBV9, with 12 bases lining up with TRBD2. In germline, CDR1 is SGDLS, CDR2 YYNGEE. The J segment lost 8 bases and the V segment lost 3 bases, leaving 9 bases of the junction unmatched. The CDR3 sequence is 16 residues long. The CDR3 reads CASSGPGLAGLDEQFF. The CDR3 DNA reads TGTGCCAGCAGCGGCCCCGGACTAGCGGGACTCGATGAGCAGTTCTTC.